A selection of T cell receptor beta chains follows, all from one sample in a study of blood T cell repertoires in COVID-19. Libraries were prepared by immunoSEQ multiplex PCR; TCRdb keeps only in-frame clonotypes and omits some of them. The sample has about 64,000 clones, roughly 93% seen once. The sequenced sample was peripheral blood. All receptors come from a human donor in a cohort sampled during active COVID-19. CDR3s include the opening cysteine and the closing phenylalanine or tryptophan. D genes are given only for firm matches. Clone size, where shown, is once, few, many, or a class for clones that have expanded.

d_call	v_call	j_call	clone_size	cdr3_nt	cdr3_aa
TRBD1	TRBV9	TRBJ2-2	NA	TGTGCCAGCAGCGAACAGGGGGCCCTTAACACCGGGGAGCTGTTTTTT	CASSEQGALNTGELFF
NA	TRBV4-2	TRBJ2-3	NA	TGTGCCAGCAGCCACCTCACAGATACGCAGTATTTT	CASSHLTDTQYF
TRBD2	TRBV10-2	TRBJ2-3	NA	TGCGCCAGCAAGGTGGGAGCGGGAGGATCTCAGTATTTT	CASKVGAGGSQYF
TRBD1	TRBV28	TRBJ1-3	NA	TGTGCCAGCAGTTTCCCTGGGACAGCTTCTGGAAACACCATATATTTT	CASSFPGTASGNTIYF
NA	TRBV5-4	TRBJ2-1	NA	TGTGCCAGCAGCTTGAATCTAGCGCAAAATGAGCAGTTCTTC	CASSLNLAQNEQFF
TRBD1	TRBV11-3	TRBJ2-5	NA	TGTGCCAGCAGCCCCCGGGACAGCCAAGAGACCCAGTACTTC	CASSPRDSQETQYF
TRBD2	TRBV4-1	TRBJ2-5	NA	TGCGCCAGCAGCCACCAAGGACTAGCGGCACAAGAGACCCAGTACTTC	CASSHQGLAAQETQYF
TRBD1	TRBV28	TRBJ1-4	NA	TGTGCCAGCAGCCCAGGGACAGGGTGGGATGAAAAACTGTTTTTT	CASSPGTGWDEKLFF
TRBD1	TRBV4-2	TRBJ1-2	NA	TGTGCCAGCAGCCAAAATACAGGGGCCCGATCCTATGGCTACACCTTC	CASSQNTGARSYGYTF
NA	TRBV9	TRBJ2-5	few	TGTGCCAGCAGCCTCCTCAGGGGCGGGGAGACCCAGTACTTC	CASSLLRGGETQYF
NA	TRBV19	TRBJ1-1	NA	TGTGCCAGTAGTAGAGGTTCGGCCGGGGGGCGGACCGCCGGAGCTTTCTTT	CASSRGSAGGRTAGAFF
TRBD1	TRBV28	TRBJ1-6	once	TGTGCCAGCCTACCGGGACAGGGGGTAAATTCACCCCTCCACTTT	CASLPGQGVNSPLHF
NA	TRBV29-1	TRBJ1-1	NA	TGCAGCGTGAGGTGGCGGCCCGAGGGCACTGAAGCTTTCTTT	CSVRWRPEGTEAFF
NA	TRBV12-3/TRBV12-4	TRBJ1-4	NA	TGTGCCAGCAGTTTGATAAATTCCGGGGGACTGTTTTTT	CASSLINSGGLFF
TRBD2	TRBV2	TRBJ2-1	NA	TGTGCCAGCAGCGAGGTGCTAGCGGGACTGAAATATGGGTACTACAATGAGCAGTTCTTC	CASSEVLAGLKYGYYNEQFF
NA	TRBV9	TRBJ2-7	once	TGTGCCAGCAGCATTACAAGTGTGGGACAACTAAGAATCTACGAGCAGTACTTC	CASSITSVGQLRIYEQYF
NA	TRBV11-1	TRBJ2-5	once	TGTGCCAGCAGCTTTCATGGCAGATTGGAGACCCAGTACTTC	CASSFHGRLETQYF
NA	TRBV11-2	TRBJ2-7	NA	TGTGCCAGCCGAAATCTCGGCGGAAGCTACGAGCAGTACTTC	CASRNLGGSYEQYF
TRBD1	TRBV6-6	TRBJ1-2	NA	TGTGCCAGCAGTCCCGGGACAGACTATGGCTACACCTTC	CASSPGTDYGYTF
TRBD2	TRBV9	TRBJ2-2	NA	TGTGCCAGCAGCGCCGCGGCGGGAGGTCTGACCGGGGAGCTGTTTTTT	CASSAAAGGLTGELFF
NA	TRBV19	TRBJ2-5	NA	TGTGCCAGTAGGAACCGGGACACAAAACAAGAGACCCAGTACTTC	CASRNRDTKQETQYF
NA	TRBV2	TRBJ1-4	NA	TGTGCCAGCATCAGGGGAATGGGGGAAAAACTGTTTTTT	CASIRGMGEKLFF
NA	TRBV5-4	TRBJ1-1	NA	TGTGCCAGCAGCCTGACACACGGTACAGGGTTGTTATCTGAAGCTTTCTTT	CASSLTHGTGLLSEAFF
NA	TRBV27	TRBJ2-7	NA	TGTGCCAGCAGCCCGGGGGGCCTGAGCTCCTACGAGCAGTACTTC	CASSPGGLSSYEQYF
NA	TRBV24-1	TRBJ2-7	NA	TGTGCCACCAGTGATTCCCAGCGGAGGCCCCCCGAGCAGTACTTC	CATSDSQRRPPEQYF